The T cell receptor beta chain described here comes from a study of shared clonotypes between healthy human individuals. Study context: For every donor, three CD4 naive, three CD4 memory, two CD8 naive and one CD8 memory plates were used.

V lost 4 bases and J 0 bases, leaving 7 bases between the germline ends. The germline V gene has CDR1 MNHEY and CDR2 SMNVEV (reference sequence). This CDR3 has 14 residues. Partitioning of CD4+ cells yielded a CD45RA+ naive subset and a CD45RA-negative memory subset. In the original analysis: Junction-only sequences without quality scores came from ImmunoSEQ, so filtering differed. The table came from immunoSEQ multiplex PCR; TCRdb's copy has only in-frame clones and leaves some out. The V and J calls and the clone size are those of that table, but D and trimming were determined from the DNA. The sample holds 1.4 million or so clones, approximately 98.5% seen once.

This receptor was identified in a man younger than 40 in good health. The chain couples TRBV27 to TRBJ1-3, with D hard to call. The sample comprised naive CD4+ T cells sorted from blood. Subset in this sample: CD45RA+ positively selected. The CDR3 here is CASSSHYSGNTIYF. CDR3 in DNA: TGTGCCAGCAGTTCTCACTACTCTGGAAACACCATATATTTT.